This T cell receptor beta chain was profiled in a study of identical twins. Study results and limitations: Out-of-frame beta sequences exhibited a weaker degree of excess twin sharing.

Template switching added a universal primer binding site, and final cDNA carried unique molecular identifiers. MiXCR, run by TCRdb on the 5' RACE reads, gives a single entry per CDR3 protein. The sample lists approximately 250,000 distinct CDR3 sequences, about 6.7% occurring once. This clonotype was seen more than once but under ten times. What it binds is not known. Another study also made use of these data, one on T cells expressing NK-cell markers. As that report states: Seven sequenced donors out of eight were HCMV-seropositive, one seronegative.

The sequencing sample was made of CD8+ T cells sorted from blood. This receptor was obtained from a woman aged 18-35 years in good health.

The CDR3 protein is CASSPPAGTATGELFF. The CDR3 DNA reads as TGTGCCAGCAGCCCACCCGCAGGGACAGCGACCGGGGAGCTGTTTTTT. The V call is TRBV7-9, the J call TRBJ2-2; 7 bases line up with TRBD1. V shed 5 bases and J 5 bases; nucleotides not matched to a gene: 11. The CDR3 loop spans 16 amino acids. The germline V gene encodes CDR1 SEHNR and CDR2 FQNEAQ (reference sequence). Full variable domain (rest looked up from reference TRBV7-9 and TRBJ2-2): DTGVSQNPRHKITKRGQNVTFRCDPISEHNRLYWYRQTLGQGPEFLTYFQNEAQLEKSRLLSDRFSAERPKGSFSTLEIQRTEQGDSAMYLCASSPPAGTATGELFFGEGSRLTVL.